A selection of T cell receptor beta chains follows, all from one sample in a study of blood T cell repertoires in COVID-19. Produced via immunoSEQ multiplex PCR; TCRdb's table is partial and in-frame only. Here the sample spans approximately 400,000 clones, more than 80% being singletons. Sequences were obtained from peripheral blood. All receptors come from a man aged 35 to 55 with acute or convalescent COVID-19. Both conserved end residues are part of each CDR3. A D gene is named only where the DNA matches it firmly. A row's size may be missing; if present it is once, few, many or a size class.

D gene	J gene	V gene	clone size	CDR3 protein	CDR3 DNA
-	TRBJ2-7	TRBV7-9	-	CASSSRTESYEQYF	TGTGCCAGCAGCTCCCGGACAGAGTCCTACGAGCAGTACTTC
TRBD1	TRBJ2-7	TRBV10-3	-	CAISESGQEYEQYF	TGTGCCATCAGTGAGTCGGGACAGGAGTACGAGCAGTACTTC
-	TRBJ1-5	TRBV6-1	-	CASSEVGYSNQPQHF	TGTGCCAGCAGTGAAGTGGGCTATAGCAATCAGCCCCAGCATTTT
TRBD2	TRBJ2-1	TRBV6-6	-	CASSPRGHGTSGRRTFGEQFF	TGTGCCAGCAGTCCTAGAGGCCACGGGACTAGCGGGAGGAGGACTTTCGGGGAGCAGTTCTTC
-	TRBJ2-2	TRBV3-1/TRBV3-2	-	CASSQDAAFGELFF	TGTGCCAGCAGCCAAGATGCGGCGTTCGGGGAGCTGTTTTTT
-	TRBJ1-2	TRBV9	-	CASSVGDGYGYTF	TGTGCCAGCAGCGTAGGAGACGGGTACGGCTACACCTTC
TRBD2	TRBJ2-7	TRBV28	-	CASRLAGVYEQYF	TGTGCCAGCAGACTAGCGGGAGTATACGAGCAGTACTTC
-	TRBJ2-7	TRBV25-1	once	CASSDRASSYEQYF	TGTGCCAGCAGTGACCGTGCGAGCTCCTACGAGCAGTACTTC
-	TRBJ1-2	TRBV5-8	-	CASSPFQGPYGYTF	TGTGCCAGCAGCCCCTTCCAGGGCCCCTATGGCTACACCTTC
-	TRBJ2-5	TRBV18	once	CASSPWTREISETQYF	TGTGCCAGCTCACCCTGGACACGGGAGATTTCAGAGACCCAGTACTTC